The T cell receptor (beta chain) under discussion was sequenced for a study of spatial heterogeneity in lung cancer. Documented time point: sample taken at primary tumor resection. Extraction of whole RNA from tumor, nontumor lung or frozen PBMC preceded unsorted sequencing. The donors were 55 to 85 patients with non-small cell lung cancer that was early-stage and untreated. CDR1 and CDR2 (germline): LGHNA, YNFKEQ. The CDR3 has 15 amino acids. Trimming cost V 2 bases and J 1 base, with 10 bases left between them. From the 5' RACE reads, TCRdb called clonotypes with MiXCR, one entry per CDR3 protein. The table has about 38,000 distinct CDR3 sequences, roughly 5.8% seen once; the top ten hold about 9.9%.

The source was PBMCs, collected at surgery. This receptor was identified in a male donor with early-stage non-small cell lung cancer. This chain connects TRBV4-2 to TRBJ2-3, with D possibly being TRBD2 (7 bases). In DNA, the CDR3 is TGTGCCAGCAGCCAATTCGGGGGGCGCACAGATACGCAGTATTTT. Residues: CASSQFGGRTDTQYF.